The TCR beta chain under discussion was sequenced for a study of T cells in women clearing cervical HPV infection. The overall study: Controls' single incident HPV16 infection cleared within 12 months without precancer.

Measured with immunoSEQ multiplex PCR; TCRdb has only the in-frame clones, and not every one. The sample has roughly 24,000 clones. Dot-blot hybridization genotyped cervical HPV amplified with MY09/MY11 PCR. For this clone: The antigen is not known. The DNA ends 3 residues before the CDR3 does, and the rest of the CDR3 is filled in from the germline J gene.

V lost 3 bases, J lost 4 bases, and 7 bases lay in between. The CDR3 has 13 residues. Germline loops: CDR1 SEHNR, CDR2 FQNEAQ (reference sequence). Study conclusions and caveats: CIN3+ cases had significantly higher TCR repertoire richness than controls, but evenness did not differ.

The source of this sequence is a woman aged 18 to 75 with a cervical HPV16 infection that either progressed to CIN3+ or cleared (not recorded which). The gene calls are TRBV7-9 and TRBJ1-5; a weak D match, TRBD1 (5 bases). Material for sequencing was blood buffy coat. Partial CDR3 DNA: TGTGCCAGCAGCTTTACAGGAAATCAGCCC. Translated, it gives CASSFTGNQP. The entire CDR3 is CASSFTGNQPQHF.